Described below is a single T cell receptor (beta chain) sequence and its context. The sample comes from a study of identical twins. Between the trimmed V and J ends, which lost 0 bases and 5 bases, there was a span of 13 bases. The CDR3 totals 14 residues. The germline gives CDR1 DFQATT, CDR2 SNEGSKA (reference sequence). From the 5' RACE reads, TCRdb called clonotypes with MiXCR, one entry per CDR3 protein. The sample consists of about 210,000 distinct CDR3 sequences, roughly a tenth of them appearing once. The rearrangement links TRBV20-1 to TRBJ2-5, with D uncertain. This TCR came from a woman younger than 30 in good health. The specimen sequenced was memory (CD45RO+) T cells sorted from blood. Written as DNA, the CDR3 is TGCAGTGCTAGAGATCAAGGTGGTCGGGAGACCCAGTACTTC. This sequence encodes CSARDQGGRETQYF.